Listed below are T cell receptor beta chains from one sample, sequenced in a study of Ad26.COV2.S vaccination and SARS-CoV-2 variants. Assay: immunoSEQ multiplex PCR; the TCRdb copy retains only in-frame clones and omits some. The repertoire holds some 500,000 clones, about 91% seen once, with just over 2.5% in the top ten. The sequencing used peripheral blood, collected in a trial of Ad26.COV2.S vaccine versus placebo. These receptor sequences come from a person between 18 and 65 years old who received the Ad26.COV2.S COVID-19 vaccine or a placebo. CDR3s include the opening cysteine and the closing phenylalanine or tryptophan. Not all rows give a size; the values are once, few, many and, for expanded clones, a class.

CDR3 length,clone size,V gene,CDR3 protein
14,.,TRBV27,CASSLTRQGNGYTF
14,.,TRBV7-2,CASSLSGTYNEQFF
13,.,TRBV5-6,CASSLRRVIGYTF
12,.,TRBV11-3,CASSLEAGELFF
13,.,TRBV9,CASSVGSFYGYTF
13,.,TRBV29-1,CSVTGTGATEAFF
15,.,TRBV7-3,CASSPTQRGTGELFF
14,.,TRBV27,CASSLLGGTGELFF
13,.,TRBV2,CASSDPREAGYTF
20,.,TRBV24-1,CATSDRTGGRERGSYNEQFF
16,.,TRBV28,CASSPSGQGTIYGYTF
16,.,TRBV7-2,CASSLLPSASNQPQHF
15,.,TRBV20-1,CSASPPSGSTDTQYF
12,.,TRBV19,CASSAGFNEQFF
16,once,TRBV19,CASSMIRGILTGELFF
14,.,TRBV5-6,CASSGYSVVNEQFF
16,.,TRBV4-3,CASSLVGQGAGETQYF
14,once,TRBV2,CASSARETRNEQFF
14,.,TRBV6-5,CASSYQGGGNTIYF
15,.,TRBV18,CASSPGGDSTDTQYF
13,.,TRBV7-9,CASSLSGEETQYF
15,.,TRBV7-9,CASSLVSRGRAEAFF
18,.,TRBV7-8,CASSLPKQGMSSYNEQFF
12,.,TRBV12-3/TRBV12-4,CASISQGNGYTF
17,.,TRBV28,CASSLWSVAGVKYEQYF
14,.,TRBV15,CATSWRSSQETQYF
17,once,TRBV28,CASSSGTGDVWTETQYF
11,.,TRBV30,CAWSAGYGYTF
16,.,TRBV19,CASSIGRYFSGNTIYF
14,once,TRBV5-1,CASSSTPGSTEAFF
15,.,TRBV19,CASSTPGTFNQPQHF
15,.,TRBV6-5,CASIPRGGRGGPQHF
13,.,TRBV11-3,CASSLTGVNEQFF
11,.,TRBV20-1,CSAETGATQYF
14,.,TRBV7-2,CASSPRGAWETQYF
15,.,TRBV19,CASSIWRNSNQPQHF
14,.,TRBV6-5,CASLGPRDTGELFF
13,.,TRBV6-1,CASSENRNYGYTF
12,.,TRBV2,CAARSDGNTIYF
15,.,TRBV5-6,CASSLRRTSGNTIYF